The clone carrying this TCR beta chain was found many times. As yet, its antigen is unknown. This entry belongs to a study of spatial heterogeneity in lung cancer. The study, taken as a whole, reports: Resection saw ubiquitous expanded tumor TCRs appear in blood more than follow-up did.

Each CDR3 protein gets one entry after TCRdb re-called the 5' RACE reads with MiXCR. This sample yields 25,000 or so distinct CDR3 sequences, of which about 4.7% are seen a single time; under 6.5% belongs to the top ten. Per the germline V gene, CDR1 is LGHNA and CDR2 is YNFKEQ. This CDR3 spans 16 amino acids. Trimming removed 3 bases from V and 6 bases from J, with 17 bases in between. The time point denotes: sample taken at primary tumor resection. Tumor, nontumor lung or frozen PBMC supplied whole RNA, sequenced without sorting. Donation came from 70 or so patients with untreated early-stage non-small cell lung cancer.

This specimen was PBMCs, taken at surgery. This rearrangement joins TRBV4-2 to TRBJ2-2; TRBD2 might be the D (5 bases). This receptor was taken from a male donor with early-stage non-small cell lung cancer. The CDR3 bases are TGTGCCAGCAGCCAGTGGGCCGGGGATAGCTCCGGGGAGCTGTTTTTT. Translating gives CASSQWAGDSSGELFF.